This T cell receptor (beta chain) was profiled in a study of OX40 agonist ivuxolimab in advanced cancers. In the study overall: The study treated patients with ivuxolimab, an agonistic anti-OX40 (CD134) antibody.

Of note for this clone: The antigen is unknown.

Drawing of blood for sampling happened at baseline, at cycle 4 day 1, and at cycle 7 day 1. Some clones are missing from TCRdb's copy, which holds only in-frame ones; the method was immunoSEQ multiplex PCR. The data hold approximately 40,000 clones, with about 78% observed a single time. Study findings and constraints: Still undetermined is the antigen specificity of the expanded peripheral T cells.

With V trimmed by 0 bases and J by 5 bases, 7 bases remained unmatched. This CDR3 has 15 residues. The V gene's germline CDR1 is SGDLS and CDR2 YYNGEE. This material consisted of CD4+ or CD8+ T cells sorted from blood, taken in a trial of the OX40 agonist ivuxolimab. The receptor comes from an adult with an advanced solid tumor such as melanoma, head and neck, liver or kidney cancer. The chain has TRBV9 and TRBJ2-5, with TRBD1 matching over 7 bases. The CDR3 here is CASSVGDRDRETQYF. DNA for the CDR3: TGTGCCAGCAGCGTAGGAGACAGGGATAGGGAGACCCAGTACTTC. Full variable domain (outside the CDR3, taken from reference TRBV9 and TRBJ2-5): DSGVTQTPKHLITATGQRVTLRCSPRSGDLSVYWYQQSLDQGLQFLIQYYNGEERAKGNILERFSAQQFPDLHSELNLSSLELGDSALYFCASSVGDRDRETQYFGPGTRLLVL.